The 26 T cell receptor beta chains reported below all come from one sample, sequenced in a study of blood T cell repertoires in COVID-19. Assay: immunoSEQ multiplex PCR; the TCRdb copy retains only in-frame clones and omits some. The table records over 130,000 clones, around 87% of them present only once. Sequenced input: peripheral blood. The receptors were gathered from an older woman with active or convalescent COVID-19.

The chain combines TRBV11-2 with TRBJ2-1, with a weak D call TRBD1 (6 bases). Germline V gives CDR1 SGHAT, CDR2 FQNNGV. The CDR3 totals 13 residues. V shed 4 bases and J shed 4 bases, with 8 bases lying between them. CDR3 in amino acids: CASSSGTYNEQFF. The CDR3 DNA reads as TGTGCCAGCAGCTCCGGGACATACAATGAGCAGTTCTTC.

This rearrangement joins TRBV4-1 to TRBJ2-7; 8 positions agree with TRBD2. Germline trimming cut 6 bases from V and 2 bases from J; bases unmatched to any gene: 6. CDR1 and CDR2 from the germline V gene are MGHRA and YSYEKL. This CDR3 has 14 amino acids. The CDR3 sequence is CASRDGLATYEQYF. Written as DNA, the CDR3 is TGCGCCAGCAGGGATGGACTAGCAACCTACGAGCAGTACTTC.

The chain combines TRBV6-5 with TRBJ2-7, with 9 bases lining up with TRBD2. The germline CDR1 and CDR2 sequences are MNHEY and SVGAGI. The CDR3 extends over 16 amino acids. With V trimmed by 0 bases and J by 2 bases, 5 bases remained unmatched. The CDR3 coding sequence is TGTGCCAGCAGTTACTCCTCGCGGGGGGGCGCCTACGAGCAGTACTTC. It is translated as CASSYSSRGGAYEQYF.

V gene TRBV6-6 combines with J gene TRBJ2-2; 7 bases map to TRBD1. The CDR3 contains 16 residues. Per germline, CDR1 MNHNY and CDR2 SVGAGI (reference sequence). The V segment lost 5 bases and the J segment 1 base; nucleotides outside the gene matches: 7. The CDR3 loop reads CASSTRQGQNTGELFF. CDR3 DNA sequence: TGTGCCAGCAGTACAAGACAGGGACAGAACACCGGGGAGCTGTTTTTT.

This clone came up once. The CDR3 region has the DNA TGTGCCAGCAGCTTAGGGCCCTTAAATCAGCCCCAGCATTTT. It yields the protein CASSLGPLNQPQHF. V gene TRBV7-2 combines with J gene TRBJ1-5; D is undetermined. The V and J ends lost 1 base and 4 bases respectively, with 8 bases between them. The CDR3 extends over 14 amino acids. From germline, CDR1 is SGHTA and CDR2 FQGNSA. Filled out from reference TRBV7-2 and TRBJ1-5, the complete variable domain reads GAGVSQSPSNKVTEKGKDVELRCDPISGHTALYWYRQSLGQGLEFLIYFQGNSAPDKSGLPSDRFSAERTGGSVSTLTIQRTQQEDSAVYLCASSLGPLNQPQHFGDGTRLSIL.

The V gene is TRBV19, the J gene TRBJ2-7; the match to TRBD1 covers 9 bases. V shed 1 base, J shed 1 base, and the junction held 8 bases outside the gene matches. The CDR3 has 17 residues. Germline V gene sequence: CDR1 LNHDA, CDR2 SQIVND (reference sequence). The chain's CDR3 is CASSIGPPGQGSYEQYF. The CDR3 DNA reads as TGTGCCAGTAGTATAGGCCCCCCGGGACAGGGTTCCTACGAGCAGTACTTC.

The rearrangement links TRBV30 to TRBJ1-1; D is uncertain. Germline assignment: CDR1 GTSNPN and CDR2 SVGIG (reference sequence). The CDR3 runs 12 residues. Trimming left V 1 base short and J 5 bases short, with 8 bases between. CDR3 protein: CAWSAEGTEAFF. CDR3 coding DNA: TGTGCCTGGAGTGCGGAGGGTACTGAAGCTTTCTTT.

The rearrangement joins TRBV4-1 to TRBJ2-5; 10 nucleotides line up with TRBD2. The V and J ends lost 1 base and 5 bases, in that order; junction bases with no gene match: 4. Germline values: CDR1 MGHRA, CDR2 YSYEKL. The CDR3 spans 15 residues. This chain's CDR3 is CASSQGAGGTETQYF. CDR3 nucleotides: TGCGCCAGCAGCCAAGGAGCGGGGGGGACGGAGACCCAGTACTTC.

V is TRBV5-4 and J is TRBJ1-3; D not certain. Trimming removed 4 bases at V and 2 bases at J, with 13 bases between. The CDR3 has 15 residues. Germline CDR1 and CDR2: SGHNT and YYREEE (reference sequence). The CDR3 sequence is CASSLDSGAGNTIYF. DNA for the CDR3: TGTGCCAGCAGCCTCGACTCCGGTGCTGGAAACACCATATATTTT.

This chain uses TRBV27 with TRBJ1-4, with a tentative D call TRBD1 (6 bases). The germline V and J ends were trimmed by 3 bases and 4 bases, with 12 bases remaining between them. Germline CDR1 reads MNHEY; CDR2 reads SMNVEV (reference sequence). This CDR3 is built from 15 residues. CDR3 sequence reads: CASSLGGRDNEKLFF. CDR3 coding DNA: TGTGCCAGCAGTTTGGGGGGGCGCGATAATGAAAAACTGTTTTTT.

In the case of this clone: This specimen includes other DNA sequences encoding the same CDR3. The CDR3 loop is CASSYSGETQYF. The DNA of the CDR3 is TGTGCCAGCAGTTATTCAGGAGAGACCCAGTACTTC. The chain joins TRBV6-1 to TRBJ2-5; D gene unclear. Germline assignment: CDR1 MNHNS and CDR2 SASEGT. V lost 5 bases and J 4 bases, leaving 8 bases between the germline ends. The CDR3 totals 12 residues.

V is TRBV3-1 (or the pseudogene TRBV3-2) and J is TRBJ2-1; tentatively, D is TRBD2 (6 bases). There are 17 residues in the CDR3. CDR1 is LGHDT and CDR2 is YNNKEL in the germline V gene (reference sequence). V lost 1 base to trimming and J lost 1 base, with 14 bases between them. Here the CDR3 DNA reads TGTGCCAGCAGCCAAGTAGGTGGGCGGGGTTCCTACAATGAGCAGTTCTTC. Its protein product is CASSQVGGRGSYNEQFF.

V and J are TRBV18 and TRBJ1-5; 7 bases match TRBD1. V gave up 4 bases and J gave up 6 bases; unmatched junction bases: 9. CDR1 and CDR2 (germline): KGHSH, LQKENI. This CDR3 contains 15 residues. As DNA, the CDR3 is TGTGCCAGCTCACTATCGGGACAGAGAGGTCAGCCCCAGCATTTT. It encodes CASSLSGQRGQPQHF.

This clone appeared a few times. V gene TRBV3-1 (or the pseudogene TRBV3-2) combines with J gene TRBJ1-2; D is ambiguous. Trimming stripped 1 base from V and 8 bases from J, with 14 bases between. The CDR3 extends over 14 amino acids. Looked up from germline, CDR1 is LGHDT and CDR2 is YNNKEL (reference sequence). The CDR3 is CASSQGGMWYGYTF. The DNA of the CDR3 is TGTGCCAGCAGCCAAGGAGGGATGTGGTACGGCTACACCTTC.

The chain is built from TRBV9 and TRBJ2-6; 15 bases match TRBD2. The CDR3 runs to 19 residues. With V trimmed by 3 bases and J by 0 bases, 4 bases remained unmatched. Germline V gives CDR1 SGDLS, CDR2 YYNGEE. The CDR3 is CASSEGTSGGSSGANVLTF. The CDR3 coding sequence is TGTGCCAGCAGCGAGGGGACTAGCGGGGGGAGCTCTGGGGCCAACGTCCTGACTTTC.

The rearrangement joins TRBV10-3 to TRBJ2-5, with D unclear. The V and J ends lost 10 bases and 3 bases respectively, with 15 bases between them. This CDR3 comprises 13 residues. Per the germline V gene, CDR1 is ENHRY and CDR2 is SYGVKD. The CDR3 nucleotides are TGTGCCACCGCCGTTCAGCGAGAAGAGACCCAGTACTTC. It encodes CATAVQREETQYF.

V and J are TRBV4-3 and TRBJ1-4, with D uncertain. This CDR3 is built from 15 residues. With 3 bases removed from V and 5 bases from J, the gap between germline ends came to 13 bases. Germline assignment: CDR1 LGHNA and CDR2 YSLEER. This CDR3 reads CASSQAGQQNEKLFF. In nucleotides, the CDR3 is TGCGCCAGCAGCCAGGCGGGCCAGCAAAATGAAAAACTGTTTTTT.

The chain joins TRBV2 to TRBJ1-2; 8 bases map to TRBD1. The germline V gene has CDR1 SNHLY and CDR2 FYNNEI. Trimming cost V 6 bases and J 8 bases; bases outside gene matches: 5. The length of the CDR3 is 12 residues. CDR3 loop: CASRADRGGYTF. The DNA of the CDR3 is TGTGCCAGCAGGGCAGACAGGGGCGGCTACACCTTC.

The gene calls are TRBV6-5 and TRBJ2-7; 7 bases line up with TRBD2. The CDR3 loop spans 15 amino acids. V lost 2 bases to trimming and J lost 0 bases; unmatched junction nucleotides: 4. The germline V gene has CDR1 MNHEY and CDR2 SVGAGI. The CDR3 DNA sequence: TGTGCCAGCAGTTACCAAGCGGGGAGCTCCTACGAGCAGTACTTC. Protein sequence: CASSYQAGSSYEQYF.

The chain carries TRBV27 and TRBJ1-1; 8 nucleotides line up with TRBD1. This CDR3 region has 13 residues. The J segment lost 4 bases and the V segment lost 5 bases, leaving 3 bases of the junction unmatched. CDR1 is MNHEY and CDR2 is SMNVEV in the germline V gene (reference sequence). The CDR3 DNA reads as TGTGCCAGCAGTCAGACAGGGGCCACTGAAGCTTTCTTT. It is translated as CASSQTGATEAFF.

This clone showed up just a few times. J is TRBJ2-7 and V is TRBV28; the match to TRBD1 covers 7 bases. J gave up 6 bases and V 4 bases, and 12 bases lay outside the gene matches. The CDR3 is made up of 15 amino acids. Per the germline V gene, CDR1 is MDHEN and CDR2 is SYDVKM. CDR3: CASSSLRDSSGEQYF. CDR3 nucleotide sequence: TGTGCCAGCAGTTCGCTCCGGGACAGCAGCGGCGAGCAGTACTTC.

The chain links TRBV7-6 to TRBJ2-1, with 10 bases identical to TRBD2. The CDR3 covers 18 residues. CDR1 is SGHVS and CDR2 is FNYEAQ in the germline V gene. J lost 4 bases, V lost 1 base, and 10 bases had no gene match. The CDR3: CASSLVSRSGGRYNEQFF. CDR3 nucleotide sequence: TGTGCCAGCAGCTTAGTAAGTCGTAGCGGGGGGCGTTACAATGAGCAGTTCTTC.

This clone was found a few times. The chain recombines TRBV23-1 with TRBJ2-7; 9 bases fit TRBD1. TRBV23-1 is sorted into the ORF group, with uncertain function. The CDR3 sequence is 13 residues long. V dropped 2 bases and J dropped 13; count of bases not matched to a gene: 9. CDR3 sequence (DNA): TGCGCCAGCAGTCAACAGACACCGGGACAGGGTTACTTC. This codes for CASSQQTPGQGYF.

V gene TRBV3-1 (or the pseudogene TRBV3-2) combines with J gene TRBJ1-1; D is unclear. This CDR3 has 13 residues. Trimming cost V 5 bases and J 4 bases, with 11 bases left between them. The germline V gene has CDR1 LGHDT and CDR2 YNNKEL (reference sequence). CDR3 bases: TGTGCCAGCAGCGGCAGAAGGAGCACTGAAGCTTTCTTT. Residues: CASSGRRSTEAFF.

The chain has TRBV18 and TRBJ2-1; D is possibly TRBD2 (5 bases). The CDR3 is 14 amino acids. Germline CDR1 KGHSH, CDR2 LQKENI. Trimming cost V 5 bases and J 12 bases, with 20 bases left between them. CDR3 in amino acids: CASSTGMPSFGQFF. CDR3 bases: TGTGCCAGCTCAACCGGGATGCCTTCGTTCGGGCAGTTCTTC.

This chain joins TRBV30 and TRBJ1-6; D unclear. Germline values: CDR1 GTSNPN, CDR2 SVGIG (reference sequence). This CDR3 contains 13 residues. The V end lost 4 bases, the J end lost 9 bases, and 13 bases lay between the germline ends. The chain's CDR3 is CAWTLTRGSPLHF. The CDR3 region has the DNA TGTGCCTGGACCCTGACCCGGGGTTCACCCCTCCACTTT.